This TCR beta chain came from a study of T-cell reconstitution after alpha-beta-depleted transplantation in children. The table lists this clonotype with many counts. No antigen is known for it. The CDR3 contains 16 residues. CDR1 is LNHNV and CDR2 is YYDKDF in the germline V gene (reference sequence). With 2 bases removed from V and 6 bases from J, the gap between germline ends came to 16 bases. Study-wide findings and caveats: In patients about two months after transplant, alpha-beta T cells reportedly arose from several hundred expanded graft clones. A year had passed since transplant, and T-cell counts and diversity by then came mostly from newly produced T cells. After transplant, high TCRbeta diversity at day 60 in some patients arose from surviving recipient T cells and thymic progenitors.

Unique molecular identifiers were incorporated when the TCRbeta library was constructed. TCRdb re-analysed the PCR reads in MiXCR, keeping a single row per CDR3 protein. Of 150,000 to 250,000 distinct CDR3 sequences listed, roughly 6.5% are singletons. This sequence was found in a girl less than two years old with combined immunodeficiency, due to receive a stem cell transplant. The sample was PBMCs, taken before TCRalphabeta/CD19-depleted stem cell transplant. The chain is built from TRBV15 and TRBJ2-2; D is unresolved. As DNA, the CDR3 is TGTGCCACCAGCAGACCGAACGTGGTATCGGCCGGGGAGCTGTTTTTT. It is translated as CATSRPNVVSAGELFF.